This T cell receptor beta chain is from a study of T cell repertoires in cytomegalovirus infection. Study-level background: Both a matching HLA type and CMV infection were indicated by public TCR beta signatures.

Germline lookup yields CDR1 SGHTA and CDR2 FQGNSA. V was cut by 5 bases and J by 2 bases, with 12 bases left in between. The CDR3 runs to 14 residues. This clonotype was found a few times. Its antigen remains unidentified. Whole-study findings and limits: Dominating the ex vivo response were HLA-C-restricted CMV-specific TCR beta clonotypes.

TCRdb independently ran MiXCR on the reads; one entry per CDR3 protein. Here the sample spans about 740,000 distinct CDR3 sequences, 35% being singletons. Sequenced: PBMCs. The rearrangement links TRBV7-2 to TRBJ1-1, with a tentative D call TRBD1 (6 bases). The TCR was taken from a human donor in good health (CMV status not recorded). Some clones in this sample may be carry-over from other donors' samples. CDR3 nucleotides: TGTGCCAGCAGCCGACCACAGGGTAACACTGAAGCTTTCTTT. Amino acids: CASSRPQGNTEAFF.